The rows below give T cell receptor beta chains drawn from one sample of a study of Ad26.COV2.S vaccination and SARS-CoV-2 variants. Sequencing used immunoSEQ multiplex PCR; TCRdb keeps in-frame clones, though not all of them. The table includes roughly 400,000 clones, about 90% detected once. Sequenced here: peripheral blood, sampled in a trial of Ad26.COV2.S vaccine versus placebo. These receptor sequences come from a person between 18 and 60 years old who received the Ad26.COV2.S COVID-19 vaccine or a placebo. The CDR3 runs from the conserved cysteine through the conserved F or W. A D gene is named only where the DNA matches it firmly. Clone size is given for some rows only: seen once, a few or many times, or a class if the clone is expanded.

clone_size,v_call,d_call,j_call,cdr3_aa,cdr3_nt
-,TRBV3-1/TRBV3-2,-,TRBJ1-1,CASSPERLIGTFPPEAFF,TGTGCCAGCAGCCCGGAAAGATTGATAGGCACTTTTCCCCCTGAAGCTTTCTTT
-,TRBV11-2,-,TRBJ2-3,CASSPTDTQYF,TGTGCCAGCAGCCCGACAGATACGCAGTATTTT
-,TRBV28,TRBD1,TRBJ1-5,CASQTPGTGIGQPQHF,TGTGCCAGCCAGACCCCCGGGACAGGGATAGGTCAGCCCCAGCATTTT
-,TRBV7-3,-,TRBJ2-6,CASSPEGDPLSGANVLTF,TGTGCCAGCAGCCCGGAGGGGGACCCTTTGTCTGGGGCCAACGTCCTGACTTTC
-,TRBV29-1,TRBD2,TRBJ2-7,CSIYSRGDEQYF,TGCAGCATCTACTCTCGGGGGGACGAGCAGTACTTC
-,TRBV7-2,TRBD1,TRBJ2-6,CASSTQGAGSGANVLTF,TGTGCCAGCAGCACACAGGGGGCAGGCTCTGGGGCCAACGTCCTGACTTTC
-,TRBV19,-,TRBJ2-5,CASSMGLTDIQETQYF,TGTGCCAGTAGTATGGGCCTGACGGACATCCAAGAGACCCAGTACTTC
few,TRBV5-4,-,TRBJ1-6,CASSPSGGFNSPLHF,TGTGCCAGCAGTCCATCGGGGGGGTTCAATTCACCCCTCCACTTT
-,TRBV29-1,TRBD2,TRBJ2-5,CSVPLAGVPETQYF,TGCAGCGTCCCGCTAGCGGGAGTGCCGGAGACCCAGTACTTC
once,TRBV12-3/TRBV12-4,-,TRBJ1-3,CASHITYGNTIYF,TGTGCCAGCCACATAACTTACGGAAACACCATATATTTT
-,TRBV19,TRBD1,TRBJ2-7,CASSEGTVPNEQYF,TGTGCCAGTAGTGAAGGGACAGTTCCCAACGAGCAGTACTTC
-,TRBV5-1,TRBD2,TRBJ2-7,CASSLWGLAGDGYEQYF,TGCGCCAGCAGCTTGTGGGGACTAGCGGGAGACGGGTACGAGCAGTACTTC
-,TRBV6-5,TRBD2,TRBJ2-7,CASTRAGVGYEQYF,TGTGCCAGCACCCGAGCGGGAGTAGGATACGAGCAGTACTTC
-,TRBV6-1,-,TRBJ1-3,CASSETRAPGNTIYF,TGTGCCAGCAGTGAAACTCGGGCTCCTGGAAACACCATATATTTT
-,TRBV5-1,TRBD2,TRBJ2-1,CASNLLAGSSYNEQFF,TGCGCCAGCAACCTACTAGCGGGCAGCTCCTACAATGAGCAGTTCTTC
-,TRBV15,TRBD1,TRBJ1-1,CATSRRTGTAEAFF,TGTGCCACCAGCAGGCGAACTGGGACAGCTGAAGCTTTCTTT
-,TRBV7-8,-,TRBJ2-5,CASSPDLGKGETQYF,TGTGCCAGCAGCCCAGACCTAGGGAAGGGGGAGACCCAGTACTTC
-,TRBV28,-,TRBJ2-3,CASSFGTTDTQYF,TGTGCCAGCAGTTTCGGAACCACAGATACGCAGTATTTT
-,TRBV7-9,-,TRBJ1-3,CASSTGLTGNTIYF,TGTGCCAGCAGCACGGGACTGACGGGAAACACCATATATTTT
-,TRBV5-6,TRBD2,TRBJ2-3,CASSSTSGSPDTQYF,TGTGCCAGCAGCTCGACTAGCGGGAGTCCAGATACGCAGTATTTT
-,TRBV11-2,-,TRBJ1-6,CASSPRIGGPKSPLHF,TGTGCCAGCAGCCCAAGGATTGGGGGGCCTAAGTCACCCCTCCACTTT
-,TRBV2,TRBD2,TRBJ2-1,CASSVAGPSSYNEQFF,TGTGCCAGCAGCGTAGCGGGACCGAGCTCCTACAATGAGCAGTTCTTC
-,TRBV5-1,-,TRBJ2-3,CASSLEQGTSTDTQYF,TGCGCCAGCAGCTTGGAGCAGGGGACTAGCACAGATACGCAGTATTTT
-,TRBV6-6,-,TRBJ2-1,CASSQGGEQFF,TGTGCCAGCAGCCAGGGGGGTGAGCAGTTCTTC
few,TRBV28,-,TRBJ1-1,CASSSVPGTEAFF,TGTGCCAGCAGTTCCGTACCAGGGACTGAAGCTTTCTTT
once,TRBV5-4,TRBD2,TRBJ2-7,CASSLVSGPSYEQYF,TGTGCCAGCAGCTTGGTTAGCGGGCCGTCCTACGAGCAGTACTTC
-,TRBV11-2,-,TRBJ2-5,CASSLVWGQETQYF,TGTGCCAGCAGCTTAGTTTGGGGACAAGAGACCCAGTACTTC
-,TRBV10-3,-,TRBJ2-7,CAIRVESAEQYF,TGTGCCATCAGGGTCGAGTCTGCCGAGCAGTACTTC
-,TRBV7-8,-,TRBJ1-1,CASSLVQGMDTEAFF,TGTGCCAGCAGCTTAGTTCAGGGGATGGACACTGAAGCTTTCTTT
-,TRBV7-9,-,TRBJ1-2,CASSFTKWVHGYTF,TGTGCCAGCAGCTTTACTAAATGGGTCCATGGCTACACCTTC
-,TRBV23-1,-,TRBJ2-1,CASSSPPSSRVYYNEQFF,TGCGCCAGCAGTTCTCCCCCCTCATCGCGGGTCTACTACAATGAGCAGTTCTTC
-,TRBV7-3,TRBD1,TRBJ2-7,CASSPGTGYEGYEQYF,TGTGCCAGCAGTCCCGGGACAGGGTATGAGGGCTACGAGCAGTACTTC
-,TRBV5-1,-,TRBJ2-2,CASSLPDLIQGGVNTGELFF,TGCGCCAGCAGCTTGCCCGACCTGATTCAGGGGGGGGTAAACACCGGGGAGCTGTTTTTT
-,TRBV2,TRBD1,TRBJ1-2,CASKRTGLGYTF,TGTGCCAGCAAGAGGACAGGACTAGGCTACACCTTC
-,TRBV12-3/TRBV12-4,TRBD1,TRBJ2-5,CASSTGQEETQYF,TGTGCCAGCAGCACGGGACAGGAGGAGACCCAGTACTTC
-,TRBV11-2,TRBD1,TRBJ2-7,CASSSPGQGRDEQYF,TGTGCCAGCAGCTCACCGGGACAGGGAAGGGACGAGCAGTACTTC
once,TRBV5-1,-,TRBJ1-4,CASSLNEKLFF,TGCGCCAGCAGCCTTAATGAAAAACTGTTTTTT
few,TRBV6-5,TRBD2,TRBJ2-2,CASSPGLAGAELFF,TGTGCCAGCAGTCCGGGACTAGCGGGAGCGGAGCTGTTTTTT
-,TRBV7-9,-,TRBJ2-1,CASSLLTIGGGRSYNEQFF,TGTGCCAGCAGCTTACTTACCATCGGAGGGGGACGATCCTACAATGAGCAGTTCTTC
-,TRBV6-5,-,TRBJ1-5,CASRYWGNQPQHF,TGTGCCAGCAGGTATTGGGGCAATCAGCCCCAGCATTTT
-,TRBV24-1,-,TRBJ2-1,CATARGAGRGWRENEQFF,TGTGCCACCGCCAGGGGGGCGGGAAGGGGATGGAGGGAAAATGAGCAGTTCTTC